The TCR beta chain under discussion was sequenced for a study of Graves' ophthalmopathy and Graves' hyperthyroidism. Amplification from RNA transcripts yielded the TCR beta CDR3 regions. Second-round multiplex PCR followed a first-round RT-PCR using HTBI primers. MiXCR was run by TCRdb on the multiplex PCR reads, yielding one entry per CDR3 protein. The table lists around 520,000 distinct CDR3 sequences, 35% to 45% of them singletons. This clonotype was detected ten times or more. Its antigen is not identified. Germline V CDR1 and CDR2: KGHDR, SFDVKD. The J segment lost 0 bases and the V segment lost 3 bases, leaving 1 base of the junction unmatched. The CDR3 is 16 amino acids. Hyperthyroidism patients, all newly diagnosed, had under 2 months' duration and ages of 18 to 65. It was on clinical symptoms, serum thyroxine, TRAb, thyroid ultrasound and orbital computed tomography that diagnosis relied. Study-level results: The model predicted ophthalmopathy progression with 60% to 71% sensitivity and around 72% specificity. In blood appeared most of the expanded thyroid clonotypes whose frequency exceeded 0.001.

The sequence derives from an adult man with Graves' hyperthyroidism. The V and J genes are TRBV24-1 and TRBJ2-2, with 9 bases matching TRBD2. Sequencing input: peripheral blood or thyroid tissue (not recorded which). The CDR3 sequence is CATSDGTSTNTGELFF. Written as DNA, the CDR3 is TGTGCCACCAGTGATGGGACTAGCACGAACACCGGGGAGCTGTTTTTT.